The source of this T cell receptor (beta chain) is a study of blood T cell repertoires in COVID-19. CDR1 and CDR2 (germline): SGHTA, FQGNSA. With 4 bases clipped from V and 5 bases from J, the junction kept 7 bases outside the gene matches. The CDR3 runs 14 residues. This clone appeared once. Clones were read by immunoSEQ multiplex PCR, and TCRdb kept only the in-frame ones, dropping some. The repertoire has 200,000 to 250,000 clones, around four fifths of them found once; the top ten carry around 6.4%. Sequenced: peripheral blood. The TCR originated in a woman aged 55-70 years with active or convalescent COVID-19. This sequence joins TRBV7-2 and TRBJ2-5; the match to TRBD2 covers 7 bases. The CDR3 spells CASSSLAAGETQYF. As DNA, the CDR3 is TGTGCCAGCAGCTCCCTAGCGGCGGGGGAGACCCAGTACTTC.